These T cell receptor beta chains were read from a single sample in a study of T-cell memory formation after mild COVID-19. TCRdb re-called the 5' RACE reads with MiXCR, one entry per CDR3 protein. This table has hundreds of thousands of distinct CDR3 sequences, less than 25% appearing once. The material sequenced was PBMCs or a T cell subset sorted from them (not recorded which). All receptors derive from an adult woman who had mild COVID-19 (a few samples of this study predate the infection). Cell type and time point are not known. Each CDR3 is given without its conserved first and last residue.

v_gene,CDR3aa
TRBV7-9,ASSLAYPDPLGGEQY
TRBV30,AGLGATNEKLF
TRBV4-1,ASSHDVSYEQY
TRBV20-1,SARDWDSSGYGYT
TRBV6-5,ASSSFWDQSTDTQY
TRBV20-1,SARDNGGNEVKQF
TRBV6-5,ASGTEGALGEQY
TRBV12-3/TRBV12-4,ASSWGVTEAF
TRBV9,ASSASGGPPRGTDTQY
TRBV20-1,SGGTGVLRGYT
TRBV15,ATLLGSWRSGWDEQF